This T cell receptor beta chain was observed in a study of cytomegalovirus exposure and HLA in healthy donors. Trimming cost V 5 bases and J 9 bases, with 13 bases left between them. Germline CDR1 SEHNR, CDR2 FQNEAQ (reference sequence). The CDR3 runs 12 residues. Study results and limitations: Confirmation was obtained in vitro that three CMV-associated chains are specific for CMV antigens. In a later analysis, TCR beta V- and J-gene trimming was associated with a missense DCLRE1C variant. When a later analysis compared HLA-associated TCR beta chains with equally common others, the HLA-associated chains turned out to be more clonally expanded and to have lower generation probabilities. Some V segments could not be told apart, so they were left out, TRBV6-2 and TRBV6-3 among them.

13 Jbeta primers and 60 Vbeta primers were used for the PCR. Measured with immunoSEQ multiplex PCR; TCRdb has only the in-frame clones, and not every one. Its listing shows approximately 120,000 clones. On this clone itself: The antigen is not known. This sample includes further DNA sequences coding for the same CDR3.

This chain uses TRBV7-9 with TRBJ1-1; D gene uncertain. This sequence was found in a man aged 25 to 40 in good health and CMV-seronegative. Sequencing used PBMCs. CDR3: CASSPGSIQAFF. Here the CDR3 DNA reads TGTGCCAGCAGCCCGGGATCTATACAAGCTTTCTTT.